The 4 T cell receptor beta chains reported below all come from one sample, sequenced in a study of T cells after yellow fever vaccination (dated by TCRdb to the late 2010s). The library relied on 5' RACE. The reads were generated on an Illumina NovaSeq 6000. TCRdb reanalyzed the raw reads on its own, using fastp at Q25 for trimming and MiXCR for clone calling, and kept in-frame beta chains. Rows with one shared CDR3 protein collapse into an entry with the most common genes and DNA. The sample table records around 200,000 distinct CDR3 sequences; about 10% of these occur just once. 30% to 45% of the sample comes from the top ten. According to the study, the label for this sample's treatment or condition signals: live attenuated yellow fever vaccine strain. Material: CD8+ T cells sorted from PBMCs, obtained 15 days after the yellow fever booster vaccination. Receptor source: a man younger than 35 who received the YFV17D yellow fever vaccine.

Only a few counts were recorded for this clonotype. The chain recombines TRBV5-1 with TRBJ2-1; 11 bases are shared with TRBD2. The J segment lost 0 bases and the V segment lost 2 bases, leaving 7 bases of the junction unmatched. The CDR3 loop spans 18 amino acids. Germline V gene data show CDR1 as SGHRS and CDR2 as YFSETQ. In nucleotides, the CDR3 is TGCGCCAGCAGCTTATTACTAGCGGGGGCTAGCTCCTACAATGAGCAGTTCTTC. Its translation is CASSLLLAGASSYNEQFF.

This sequence joins TRBV5-1 and TRBJ2-2; 8 bases align to TRBD2. Trimming cost V 5 bases and J 0 bases; bases outside gene matches: 15. Per germline, CDR1 SGHRS and CDR2 YFSETQ. The length of the CDR3 is 19 residues. Written as DNA, the CDR3 is TGCGCCAGCAGGCCCTTGGGGGGCAGCGGGGGACCGAACACCGGGGAGCTGTTTTTT. This codes for CASRPLGGSGGPNTGELFF.

The table lists this clonotype with a few counts. This chain joins TRBV5-1 and TRBJ2-1; TRBD1 aligns across 8 bases. Germline loops: CDR1 SGHRS, CDR2 YFSETQ. J was trimmed by 7 bases and V by 4 bases; bases with no gene match: 10. The CDR3 is 15 residues long. CDR3 bases: TGCGCCAGCAGCGGAGGACAGGGCGTGACGAATGAGCAGTTCTTC. Its translation: CASSGGQGVTNEQFF.

This clonotype was counted ten times or more. The V call is TRBV19, the J call TRBJ1-2, with TRBD1 matching over 7 bases. V lost 7 bases, J lost 5 bases, and 7 bases stayed unmatched. The CDR3 covers 13 residues. Per germline, CDR1 LNHDA and CDR2 SQIVND (reference sequence). CDR3 loop: CASKTTGPYGYTF. The CDR3 nucleotides read TGTGCCAGTAAAACGACAGGGCCTTATGGCTACACCTTC.